These 10 T cell receptor beta chains originate from one sample sequenced in a study of human T cells and chemical hapten exposure. One entry per CDR3 protein results from TCRdb running MiXCR on the RACE reads. The top ten hold 2% to 2.5% of the sample, which has about 190,000 distinct CDR3 sequences, under 30% seen once. Noted time point: patch test 3, about 24 weeks after DPC sensitization. Sample treatment: therapeutic diphenylcyclopropenone sensitization with weekly scalp DPC. The source was whole blood, collected in connection with sensitization to the hapten diphenylcyclopropenone (DPC). The receptors derive from a woman between 40 and 55 years old with alopecia areata. Some clones in this sample may be carry-over from other donors' samples.

This sequence joins TRBV9 and TRBJ2-5; D gene unclear. CDR3 length equals 12 residues. Between the trimmed V and J ends, which lost 8 bases and 7 bases, there was a span of 15 bases. CDR1 and CDR2 (germline): SGDLS, YYNGEE. DNA for the CDR3: TGTGCCAGTCTTTGGTATCCCGGGACCCAGTACTTC. This codes for CASLWYPGTQYF. Filled out from reference TRBV9 and TRBJ2-5, the complete variable domain reads DSGVTQTPKHLITATGQRVTLRCSPRSGDLSVYWYQQSLDQGLQFLIQYYNGEERAKGNILERFSAQQFPDLHSELNLSSLELGDSALYFCASLWYPGTQYFGPGTRLLVL.

This sequence joins TRBV6-1 and TRBJ1-4; D possibly corresponds to TRBD1 (6 bases). The CDR3 covers 12 residues. The V gene lost 5 bases and the J gene lost 9 bases, with 10 bases spanning the gap. Looked up from germline, CDR1 is MNHNS and CDR2 is SASEGT. CDR3 nucleotides: TGTGCCAGCAGTCGGGACATCCAAAAACTGTTTTTT. The encoded protein is CASSRDIQKLFF.

This clonotype was detected only a few times. The gene calls are TRBV28 and TRBJ1-4, with 7 bases that match TRBD1. The V segment lost 2 bases and the J segment 10 bases; nucleotides outside the gene matches: 7. The CDR3 consists of 14 residues. Germline CDR1 reads MDHEN; CDR2 reads SYDVKM. CDR3 loop: CASSLPATGRKLFF. CDR3 in DNA: TGTGCCAGCAGTTTACCCGCGACAGGGCGAAAACTGTTTTTT. Using reference TRBV28 and TRBJ1-4 for the parts outside the CDR3, the full variable domain is DVKVTQSSRYLVKRTGEKVFLECVQDMDHENMFWYRQDPGLGLRLIYFSYDVKMKEKGDIPEGYSVSREKKERFSLILESASTNQTSMYLCASSLPATGRKLFFGSGTQLSVL.

This clonotype was observed a handful of times. This chain links TRBV15 with TRBJ2-5; D is ambiguous. Trimming took off 2 bases at V and 0 bases at J, with 10 bases between the two ends. The CDR3 is 15 amino acids. Germline V gene sequence: CDR1 LNHNV, CDR2 YYDKDF (reference sequence). CDR3 in DNA: TGTGCCACCAGCAGAACGATTGAGGACCAAGAGACCCAGTACTTC. This sequence encodes CATSRTIEDQETQYF.

The chain employs TRBV6-5 and TRBJ2-5; 10 nucleotides line up with TRBD1. J lost 5 bases, V lost 5 bases, and 5 bases had no gene match. The CDR3 loop spans 14 amino acids. Germline CDR1 reads MNHEY; CDR2 reads SVGAGI. Here the CDR3 DNA reads TGTGCCAGCAGTGACAGGGGGCCTGGGGAGACCCAGTACTTC. Amino acids: CASSDRGPGETQYF.

This clonotype was picked up a small number of times. The V call is TRBV28, the J call TRBJ1-1, with a possible D match to TRBD1 (6 bases). CDR1 MDHEN and CDR2 SYDVKM come from the germline V gene. The CDR3 is made up of 16 amino acids. V was trimmed by 6 bases and J by 4 bases, leaving 21 bases between them. The CDR3 sequence is CASRIFGGAMSTEAFF. The CDR3 DNA reads TGTGCCAGCAGGATTTTTGGGGGCGCGATGAGCACTGAAGCTTTCTTT.

This clonotype occurred many times. V usage is TRBV7-9 and J usage is TRBJ2-1, with unresolved D. The CDR3 contains 15 residues. Looked up from germline, CDR1 is SEHNR and CDR2 is FQNEAQ (reference sequence). Trimming cost V 6 bases and J 0 bases, with 12 bases left between them. The CDR3 DNA follows: TGTGCCAGCAGACCAAATAGGAACTCCTACAATGAGCAGTTCTTC. Protein: CASRPNRNSYNEQFF.

The chain links TRBV7-3 to TRBJ2-5; D ambiguous. This CDR3 spans 13 amino acids. V was clipped by 2 bases and J by 8 bases, with 12 bases between them. The germline gives CDR1 SGHTA, CDR2 FQGTGA. This chain's CDR3 is CASSLRQDATQYF. The DNA of the CDR3 is TGTGCCAGCAGCTTACGGCAGGACGCAACCCAGTACTTC.

The chain couples TRBV6-5 to TRBJ2-1; 8 bases align to TRBD2. From germline, CDR1 is MNHEY and CDR2 SVGAGI. The CDR3 is 14 amino acids. The junction had 4 bases not matched to a gene; V was cut back by 6 bases and J by 3 bases. CDR3 DNA sequence: TGTGCCAGCAGGACGGGAGGGGGCTACAATGAGCAGTTCTTC. It specifies CASRTGGGYNEQFF.

The gene calls are TRBV4-3 and TRBJ2-1; D may be TRBD2 (5 bases). Trimming stripped 0 bases from V and 7 bases from J, with 7 bases between. Germline V CDR1 and CDR2: LGHNA, YSLEER. This CDR3 spans 13 amino acids. The CDR3 nucleotides read TGCGCCAGCAGCCAAGAGACGGGGAATGAGCAGTTCTTC. Translation: CASSQETGNEQFF.